This T cell receptor (beta chain) was recovered during a study of T cells in tuberculosis. Across the study: CD1B tetramers identified T cells specific for mycobacterial lipid GMM. Study-level findings and limits: Active tuberculosis patients had shorter CDR3-alpha; the beta difference was nonsignificant. Smaller distances to GMM-specific TCRs suggested their expansion in active tuberculosis.

Clones were read by immunoSEQ multiplex PCR, and TCRdb kept only the in-frame ones, dropping some. The sample lists over 30,000 clones, around 97% occurring once. At study entry, adolescents had tuberculin skin tests and IGRA screening. For this clone: The antigen is not known.

The CDR3 extends over 12 amino acids. Trimming took off 10 bases at V and 8 bases at J, with 17 bases between the two ends. CDR1 is MNHNS, CDR2 SASEGT, per germline. J is TRBJ1-1 and V is TRBV6-1; TRBD1 is a possible D gene (5 bases). The sequenced material came from PBMCs. This TCR was recovered from a donor aged 5-35 years with latent tuberculosis or without tuberculosis infection. CDR3 in DNA: TGTGCCACTCAAATTGGGGCAGGCGAAGCTTTCTTT. Its protein product is CATQIGAGEAFF.